This T cell receptor beta chain was identified in a study of T cells in Graves' hyperthyroidism and ophthalmopathy. The CDR3 contains 15 residues. Trimming removed 1 base from V and 8 bases from J, with 15 bases in between. CDR1 and CDR2 (germline): KGHSH, LQKENI. Every diagnosis used clinical symptoms, serum thyroxine and TRAb, thyroid ultrasound and orbital computed tomography. This clonotype was counted only a few times. It was RNA transcripts that yielded the amplified TCR beta CDR3 regions. When the TCR CDR3 underwent first-round RT-PCR, the HTBI primer set was used. TCRdb reanalysed the multiplex PCR reads using MiXCR and keeps one entry per CDR3 protein. The sample lists a few hundred thousand distinct CDR3 sequences; 20% to 25% were seen once.

Sequenced input: blood. The TCR sequence derives from a woman in her sixties or seventies with Graves' ophthalmopathy. V is TRBV18 and J is TRBJ2-1, with D perhaps TRBD2 (5 bases). The CDR3 loop reads CASSPQMSSGDEQFF. For the CDR3, the DNA is TGTGCCAGCTCACCACAGATGAGCAGCGGTGATGAGCAGTTCTTC.